This T cell receptor (beta chain) comes out of a study of cytomegalovirus exposure and HLA in healthy donors. 60 Vbeta and 13 Jbeta primers were used in PCR. Profiled with immunoSEQ multiplex PCR; TCRdb holds only in-frame clones, not every one. The sample yields about 140,000 clones, less than 85% seen once. Comments on this clone: Its antigen is as yet unknown.

General study findings and limits: Later work found most CMV-associated TCR beta chains apparently HLA-restricted. Rarity characterized most TCR sequences, yet some public TCRs appeared in many donors. Across donors, sequencing depth was assumed by presence/absence analyses to be roughly uniform.

The CDR3 contains 18 residues. Germline assignment: CDR1 LGHNA and CDR2 YNFKEQ. Trimming cost V 1 base and J 8 bases; bases outside gene matches: 16. The sequence came from a man aged 35 to 55 in good health and CMV-seropositive. The rearrangement uses TRBV4-2 and TRBJ1-4, with 7 bases that match TRBD1. Sequencing was carried out using PBMCs. In nucleotides, the CDR3 is TGTGCCAGCAGCCAAGTGGGAAATCTAGGGGGCTGGGGGGAAAAACTGTTTTTT. It encodes CASSQVGNLGGWGEKLFF.